These 29 T cell receptor beta chains share one sample of origin, sequenced in a study of blood T cell repertoires in COVID-19. Sequencing used immunoSEQ multiplex PCR; TCRdb keeps in-frame clones, though not all of them. The sample holds around 440,000 clones, around 88% seen once. The sample consisted of peripheral blood. Receptors were obtained from a woman aged 50 to 60 with COVID-19, enrolled during active disease.

The V call is TRBV12-5, the J call TRBJ2-2; 11 positions agree with TRBD2. The CDR3 sequence is 17 residues long. The germline gives CDR1 LGHNT, CDR2 FRNRAP. V shed 2 bases, J shed 1 base, and the junction held 3 bases outside the gene matches. The CDR3 coding sequence is TGTGCTAGTGGTTTGCTAGCGGGGGGCGAGAACACCGGGGAGCTGTTTTTT. Translation: CASGLLAGGENTGELFF.

The V call is TRBV9, the J call TRBJ1-3; D is undetermined. Deletions cut 0 bases from V and 2 bases from J, with 12 bases between. Germline V gene lookup returns CDR1 SGDLS and CDR2 YYNGEE. The CDR3 sequence is 16 residues long. As DNA, the CDR3 is TGTGCCAGCAGCGTAGGGATCGGGGTCGCTGGAAACACCATATATTTT. Its protein product is CASSVGIGVAGNTIYF.

The chain combines TRBV3-1 (or the pseudogene TRBV3-2) with TRBJ2-7; D is perhaps TRBD1 (5 bases). Germline-derived CDR1 and CDR2 are LGHDT and YNNKEL (reference sequence). The CDR3 contains 13 residues. Trimming shortened V by 1 base and J by 6 bases, and 10 bases separated the two germline ends. CDR3 sequence reads: CASSQGSQGEQYF. The CDR3 DNA follows: TGTGCCAGCAGCCAAGGTTCGCAGGGCGAGCAGTACTTC.

The rearrangement joins TRBV5-8 to TRBJ1-3, with no clear D. With 0 bases removed from V and 0 bases from J, the gap between germline ends came to 4 bases. The germline V gene encodes CDR1 SGHTS and CDR2 YDEGEE. The length of the CDR3 is 14 residues. CDR3 sequence reads: CASSLVNSGNTIYF. The CDR3 DNA sequence: TGTGCCAGCAGCTTGGTCAACTCTGGAAACACCATATATTTT. The whole variable domain, filled in from reference TRBV5-8 and TRBJ1-3, reads EAGVTQSPTHLIKTRGQQATLRCSPISGHTSVYWYQQALGLGLQFLLWYDEGEERNRGNFPPRFSGRQFPNYSSELNVNALELEDSALYLCASSLVNSGNTIYFGEGSWLTVV.

CDR3 amino acids: CASSYDRDLNQPQHF. The CDR3 DNA follows: TGTGCCAGCAGTTATGACAGGGATCTCAATCAGCCCCAGCATTTT. The rearrangement joins TRBV6-2 or TRBV6-3 to TRBJ1-5, with 7 bases aligning to TRBD1. V shed 3 bases, J shed 3 bases, and the junction held 5 bases outside the gene matches. The CDR3 covers 15 residues. Per the germline V gene, CDR1 is MNHEY and CDR2 is SVGEGT.

J is TRBJ2-1 and V is TRBV12-5, with D uncertain. The CDR3 covers 14 residues. Trimming took 5 bases from V and 9 from J, leaving 17 bases between them. The germline gives CDR1 LGHNT, CDR2 FRNRAP. The CDR3 sequence is CASGPPALGSEQFF. The DNA for the CDR3 is TGTGCTAGTGGTCCACCCGCCCTTGGCAGTGAGCAGTTCTTC.

This chain connects TRBV24-1 to TRBJ2-5, with D tentatively TRBD1 (6 bases). Germline CDR1 reads KGHDR; CDR2 reads SFDVKD. The V and J ends lost 4 bases and 7 bases respectively, with 12 bases between them. The CDR3 is 13 amino acids. Written as DNA, the CDR3 is TGTGCCACCAGTGAAGGGGGACGAGGGACCCAGTACTTC. Its protein is CATSEGGRGTQYF.

The chain uses TRBV10-1 and TRBJ1-1, with D maybe TRBD1 (6 bases). The V gene's germline CDR1 is WNHNN and CDR2 SYGVQD (reference sequence). The CDR3 sequence is 13 residues long. V lost 5 bases and J lost 11, with 18 bases in between. CDR3 residues: CASSRNRETGAFF. CDR3 nucleotide sequence: TGCGCCAGCAGTAGAAACAGGGAAACAGGGGCTTTCTTT.

The chain recombines TRBV4-1 with TRBJ1-1, with D uncertain. Germline V gene sequence: CDR1 MGHRA, CDR2 YSYEKL. The germline V and J ends were trimmed by 4 bases and 2 bases, with 20 bases remaining between them. The CDR3 is 17 amino acids. CDR3 nucleotides: TGCGCCAGCAGCCGACCTATGTCAGGCCCCTCAAACACTGAAGCTTTCTTT. Residues: CASSRPMSGPSNTEAFF.

The chain's CDR3 is CASSLRGSYGYTF. The CDR3 coding sequence is TGTGCCAGCAGCCTAAGGGGGAGCTATGGCTACACCTTC. This chain uses TRBV27 with TRBJ1-2, with D possibly matching TRBD1 (6 bases). CDR1 is MNHEY, CDR2 SMNVEV, per germline (reference sequence). The CDR3 extends over 13 amino acids. V lost 6 bases and J lost 4, with 12 bases in between.

This clone was recorded a few times. The J gene is TRBJ1-1, the V gene TRBV19; D unclear. This CDR3 is built from 11 residues. Germline-derived CDR1 and CDR2 are LNHDA and SQIVND (reference sequence). Trimming pared 10 bases from V and 3 bases from J, leaving 9 bases between. The CDR3 coding sequence is TGTGCCACCCGGAGGGACACTGAAGCTTTCTTT. Amino acids: CATRRDTEAFF.

The V and J genes are TRBV30 and TRBJ2-1; TRBD1 might be the D (6 bases). CDR1 and CDR2 (germline): GTSNPN, SVGIG (reference sequence). The CDR3 has 17 amino acids. Trimming removed 4 bases from V and 2 bases from J, with 21 bases in between. CDR3 protein: CAWKARATGWPYNEQFF. CDR3 sequence (DNA): TGTGCCTGGAAAGCGCGGGCAACAGGGTGGCCCTACAATGAGCAGTTCTTC.

This chain joins TRBV5-1 and TRBJ2-5, with TRBD1 identical over 7 bases. J lost 2 bases, V lost 3 bases, and 4 bases had no gene match. The germline V gene has CDR1 SGHRS and CDR2 YFSETQ. The CDR3 contains 14 residues. CDR3 sequence (DNA): TGCGCCAGCAGCTCACAGGGGTTTCAAGAGACCCAGTACTTC. Amino acid sequence: CASSSQGFQETQYF.

The chain combines TRBV5-1 with TRBJ1-4, with a possible D match to TRBD1 (6 bases). The CDR3 is made up of 13 amino acids. The V gene lost 2 bases and the J gene lost 7 bases, with 9 bases spanning the gap. Germline assignment: CDR1 SGHRS and CDR2 YFSETQ. CDR3 protein: CASSFLQGEKLFF. DNA for the CDR3: TGCGCCAGCAGCTTCTTACAGGGTGAAAAACTGTTTTTT.

On this clone itself: Distinct nucleotide sequences in the sample also encode this CDR3. The chain carries TRBV5-1 and TRBJ1-1; 7 bases line up with TRBD1. Germline values: CDR1 SGHRS, CDR2 YFSETQ. V was clipped by 0 bases and J by 1 base; unmatched bases: 3. The CDR3 is 15 residues long. The CDR3 sequence: CASSLGGQPNTEAFF. CDR3 sequence (DNA): TGCGCCAGCAGCTTGGGGGGACAGCCGAACACTGAAGCTTTCTTT. The full variable domain, with the rest looked up from reference TRBV5-1 and TRBJ1-1, is KAGVTQTPRYLIKTRGQQVTLSCSPISGHRSVSWYQQTPGQGLQFLFEYFSETQRNKGNFPGRFSGRQFSNSRSEMNVSTLELGDSALYLCASSLGGQPNTEAFFGQGTRLTVV.

On this clone: Other DNA sequences in the sample encode the same CDR3. The gene calls are TRBV3-1 (or the pseudogene TRBV3-2) and TRBJ1-2; possibly TRBD1 for D (6 bases). Between the trimmed V and J ends, which lost 1 base and 4 bases, there was a span of 10 bases. CDR1 and CDR2 from the germline V gene are LGHDT and YNNKEL (reference sequence). The length of the CDR3 is 14 residues. Here the CDR3 reads CASSQGRGGYGYTF. Here the CDR3 DNA reads TGTGCCAGCAGCCAAGGAAGGGGGGGCTATGGCTACACCTTC.

The chain joins TRBV6-5 to TRBJ1-2; 8 nucleotides align to TRBD1. The CDR3 loop spans 13 amino acids. V gave up 6 bases and J gave up 5 bases; unmatched junction bases: 5. CDR1 MNHEY and CDR2 SVGAGI come from the germline V gene. The CDR3 protein is CASRWTGLYGYTF. The CDR3 DNA sequence: TGTGCCAGCAGGTGGACAGGGTTATATGGCTACACCTTC.

The chain combines TRBV19 with TRBJ2-4, with TRBD1 matching over 8 bases. Per germline, CDR1 LNHDA and CDR2 SQIVND (reference sequence). The CDR3 has 14 amino acids. The junction had 5 bases not matched to a gene; V was cut back by 7 bases and J by 3 bases. CDR3 coding DNA: TGTGCCAGTATCGACAGGGGAGGCAAAAACATTCAGTACTTC. This gives the protein CASIDRGGKNIQYF.

The genes are TRBV6-5 and TRBJ1-2, with D maybe TRBD1 (5 bases). The CDR3 runs 15 residues. Trimming shortened V by 5 bases and J by 7 bases, and 20 bases separated the two germline ends. Germline CDR1 and CDR2: MNHEY and SVGAGI. CDR3 in DNA: TGTGCCAGCAGTCCTACCGGGCGTCCTAGGGGTGGCTACACCTTC. As protein: CASSPTGRPRGGYTF.

The V gene is TRBV6-5, the J gene TRBJ2-7; TRBD1 might be the D (6 bases). This CDR3 is built from 14 residues. CDR1 MNHEY and CDR2 SVGAGI come from the germline V gene. V was cut by 4 bases and J by 1 base, with 11 bases left in between. The CDR3 DNA sequence: TGTGCCAGCAGTTCCAGGGGCCGATCCTACGAGCAGTACTTC. It translates to CASSSRGRSYEQYF.

Only a few counts were recorded for this clone. The gene calls are TRBV10-3 and TRBJ2-6; tentative D call: TRBD2 (6 bases). V was shortened by 2 bases and J by 0 bases, with 17 bases between the two germline ends. The CDR3 consists of 19 residues. CDR1 and CDR2 from the germline V gene are ENHRY and SYGVKD. This CDR3 is CAISEAEGRVSSGANVLTF. The CDR3 coding sequence is TGTGCCATCAGTGAGGCGGAGGGCAGGGTAAGCTCTGGGGCCAACGTCCTGACTTTC.

This clone was observed a few times. V usage is TRBV25-1 and J usage is TRBJ2-1; possible D gene TRBD2, 6 bases. Trimming took off 2 bases at V and 9 bases at J, with 11 bases between the two ends. This CDR3 region has 13 residues. Germline values: CDR1 MGHDK, CDR2 SYGVNS. The CDR3 DNA follows: TGTGCCAGCAGTGAAGCGGGGCTCAGTGAGCAGTTCTTC. This translates into CASSEAGLSEQFF.

The chain joins TRBV6-5 to TRBJ2-7; no definite D call. From germline, CDR1 is MNHEY and CDR2 SVGAGI. This CDR3 contains 12 residues. Between the trimmed V and J ends, which lost 6 bases and 3 bases, there was a span of 9 bases. The CDR3 reads CASRGRYYEQYF. The DNA of the CDR3 is TGTGCCAGCAGGGGCAGATACTACGAGCAGTACTTC.

This chain joins TRBV5-4 and TRBJ1-2; 7 positions agree with TRBD1. V lost 4 bases, J lost 6 bases, and 15 bases stayed unmatched. The CDR3 covers 16 residues. The V gene's germline CDR1 is SGHNT and CDR2 YYREEE (reference sequence). Here the CDR3 reads CASSPPITTGFNGYTF. The CDR3 nucleotides read TGTGCCAGCAGCCCCCCAATAACGACAGGGTTCAATGGCTACACCTTC. Full variable domain (remainder filled in from reference TRBV5-4 and TRBJ1-2): ETGVTQSPTHLIKTRGQQVTLRCSSQSGHNTVSWYQQALGQGPQFIFQYYREEENGRGNFPPRFSGLQFPNYSSELNVNALELDDSALYLCASSPPITTGFNGYTFGSGTRLTVV.

This clone was picked up one time. The chain employs TRBV5-4 and TRBJ1-5; the D gene is possibly TRBD1 (6 bases). With 2 bases removed from V and 2 bases from J, the gap between germline ends came to 17 bases. This CDR3 spans 17 amino acids. Germline V gives CDR1 SGHNT, CDR2 YYREEE (reference sequence). The DNA for the CDR3 is TGTGCCAGCAGCTTCGGGGGCGGGAGTTTTGGCAATCAGCCCCAGCATTTT. Translating gives CASSFGGGSFGNQPQHF.

J is TRBJ2-7 and V is TRBV5-4; TRBD2 matches 10 bases. The ends lost 1 base at V and 3 bases at J; junction bases unmatched: 4. This CDR3 has 15 amino acids. Germline values: CDR1 SGHNT, CDR2 YYREEE (reference sequence). The CDR3 spells CASSLQVAGGYEQYF. The CDR3 nucleotides read TGTGCCAGCAGCTTGCAGGTAGCGGGGGGCTACGAGCAGTACTTC.

This sequence joins TRBV29-1 and TRBJ2-1, with D perhaps matching TRBD1 (6 bases). The V end was cut by 7 bases, the J end by 4 bases, with 11 bases between. Germline V CDR1 and CDR2: SQVTM, ANQGSEA. CDR3 length: 12 residues. The DNA for the CDR3 is TGCAGCGCTCCCGGACAGTACAATGAGCAGTTCTTC. This codes for CSAPGQYNEQFF.

This chain connects TRBV6-4 to TRBJ2-7, with TRBD1 matching 7 bases. J lost 3 bases, V lost 8 bases, and 10 bases had no gene match. In germline, CDR1 is MRHNA, CDR2 SNTAGT. This CDR3 has 14 amino acids. CDR3 sequence: CASRWDRKFYEQYF. The DNA of the CDR3 is TGTGCCAGCCGGTGGGACAGAAAATTCTACGAGCAGTACTTC.

The V gene is TRBV27, the J gene TRBJ2-7; tentative D call: TRBD1 (5 bases). The CDR3 loop spans 11 amino acids. V was cut by 8 bases and J by 3 bases, with 8 bases left in between. In germline, CDR1 is MNHEY, CDR2 SMNVEV (reference sequence). The DNA for the CDR3 is TGTGCCAGCCGACAGAGCTACGAGCAGTACTTC. Translation gives CASRQSYEQYF.